The TCR beta chain described here comes from a study of cytomegalovirus exposure and HLA in healthy donors (dated by TCRdb to about 2017). Describing the broader study: An earlier analysis of 550 to 700 of the donors reported more than 250 Gb of sequence data and approximately 110 million unique TCR beta sequences from 150 million to 200 million T cells. An early release covering roughly 640 HLA-typed donors comprised about 300 gigabases of sequencing data and tens of millions of unique TCR sequences. The genetic ancestry cluster associated with self-reported Caucasian donors included 70% to 85% of the approximately 430 genotyped donors. The study was designed to test whether signatures of past pathogen exposure could be identified by cataloging public T cell receptors. The T cell repertoires of around 730 subjects were profiled by immunosequencing and related to cytomegalovirus serostatus. In addition to the first cohort of several hundred subjects, a separate validation cohort of 100 to 150 different subjects was used. To predict cytomegalovirus infection status, the study brought together high-throughput TCR immunosequencing, statistical association of individual TCRs with disease status, and machine learning. A later analysis re-analyzed previously published TCR beta repertoires from 550 to 700 donors and added high-resolution HLA genotyping to study TCR occurrence patterns. In the later analysis, no new phenotypic data were used to find candidate immune exposures; instead, reliance was placed on TCR beta sequences and their occurrence across donors. In an earlier analysis of roughly 580 of the donors, high-throughput TCR beta sequencing was used to judge whether each TCR beta V gene segment behaved as functional or pseudogenic. Alongside the repertoire data, information on donor age, sex, ethnicity and CMV serostatus was compiled. In a later genetic analysis, genome-wide SNP genotypes for about three fifths of the roughly 670 donors were used, and that subset was treated as a discovery cohort. All discovery cohort repertoires had been generated on a single sequencing platform. HLA typing included class I and class II loci at four-digit resolution. Typing coverage varied by locus: about 629-640 donors for A, B, C, DRB1 and DQB1; approximately 520 for DQA1; more than 600 for DPA1; roughly 450 for DPB1. Because of strong linkage in the cohort, a few DR-DQ haplotypes were treated as single units for association and clustering. Among 398 genotyped donors of the cohort, an average of about 240,000 unique TCR beta nucleotide sequences was sequenced per donor, of which approximately 18% were non-productive. What the research found in general, with its limitations: HLA typing was unavailable for some donors at each locus, so association tests used only the typed subset. The sequencing pipeline was judged likely to have produced a cluster of highly shared sequence variants as a technical artifact. Because the 87-base-pair reads could not distinguish some IMGT-functional V segments, including TRBV6-2 and TRBV6-3, those segments were excluded. Across donors, most TCR sequences were observed very rarely, whereas some public TCRs were present in many individuals. The authors suggested that the approach could potentially be generalized to other disease states and immunological phenotypes. Correlated functional status among segregating V segments might reflect linkage disequilibrium, but an unknown experimental factor could not be ruled out. A later analysis found that most CMV-associated TCR beta chains appeared HLA-restricted, with HLA associations seemingly driven largely by CMV exposure. In the study, approximately 160 TCR beta chains were listed as associated with cytomegalovirus. The cohort was sequenced for TCR beta chains only, and without alpha or paired-chain data the features that could be detected were limited. Strong co-occurrence of HLA alleles, especially DR and DQ, made assigning TCR associations to individual alleles difficult. The earlier analysis of approximately 540 of the donors excluded seventeen rarely observed V segments, including chromosome 9 orphons, because counts were too low. A further reported finding was that TCR beta sequences accurately predicted the HLA-A and HLA-B alleles for most subjects in the first cohort. Three of the identified cytomegalovirus-associated TCR beta chains were confirmed in vitro to be specific for cytomegalovirus antigens. An association between a missense DCLRE1C variant and V-gene and J-gene trimming of TCR beta chains was found in a later genetic analysis and replicated in an independent cohort. A later analysis found that HLA-associated TCR beta chains were more clonally expanded and had lower generation probabilities than equally common non-associated chains. In a later genetic analysis, fewer N-insertions in productive TCRs were reported among donors in an Asian-associated ancestry cluster than the roughly 700-donor mean. For the cohort, immune exposure information was limited to CMV serostatus. In a later analysis, the rate of TCR association differed among HLA loci, with DRB1 alleles having the most associated TCRs and HLA-C alleles having the fewest. The classifier was reported to diagnose cytomegalovirus status with high specificity and sensitivity in both the original cohort and the validation cohort. Specific HLA alleles were associated with 15,000 to 20,000 TCR beta sequences at a false discovery rate of 0.05 in a later analysis. According to a later analysis, parvovirus B19, influenza, CMV and Epstein-Barr virus appeared linked to several top co-occurrence clusters. Broadly in line with IMGT annotations, most TCR beta V segments showed up in productive rearrangements about 87% or about 30% of the time in an earlier analysis of under 700 of the donors. Sequencing depth was assumed to be roughly uniform across donors in the presence/absence analyses, though that assumption may not hold.

The library was produced with the immunoSEQ multiplex PCR assay. A mixture of 60 forward primers for TCR Vbeta segments and 13 reverse primers for TCR Jbeta segments was used in the multiplex PCR. The CDR3 region of rearranged TCR beta genes was amplified from genomic DNA with a multiplex PCR assay. Amplified TCR beta libraries were sequenced as 87-base-pair reads on the Illumina HiSeq System. The original pipeline was this. A later analysis counted around 72 million unique TCR beta chains across the approximately 700 repertoires, and 9.5 million to 11 million of these chains were shared by at least two donors. To remove PCR and sequencing errors, raw reads were error-corrected and collapsed into unique sequences using a nearest-neighbor algorithm that merged closely related sequences. CDR3 sequences were aligned to IMGT reference sequences to assign V, D and J gene segments. For a sequence to be retained, a match of at least six nucleotides to both a V gene segment and a J gene segment was required. Rearrangements were classified as productive when the CDR3 lacked stop codons and remained in frame with V and J, and all other rearrangements were classified as non-productive. CDR3 was defined by IMGT convention, running from the second conserved V-encoded cysteine to the conserved J-encoded phenylalanine. The earlier analysis of some 550 of the donors excluded any sequence lacking an unambiguous match to a single V gene segment. In an earlier analysis of some 590 of the donors, a V segment was called functional when productive rearrangements were above 56.7%, and segregating when the standard deviation between donors exceeded 5%. A statistical classification framework was built for diagnosing cytomegalovirus status from the catalog of TCR beta chain sequences. In a later analysis, V and J genes were assigned by comparing TCR nucleotide sequences against IMGT/GENE-DB human TR gene sequences. A later analysis assigned CDR3 sequences and most-parsimonious VDJ recombination scenarios with the TCRdist pipeline. A later analysis defined each TCR beta chain by its CDR3 amino acid sequence plus V-gene family, and excluded reads lacking a unique V-gene family. As a way to deal with suspected cross-contamination and a sequencing artifact, a later analysis dropped nearly 600 nucleotide sequences that were highly shared and had low generation probability. For each public chain, a later analysis derived a clonal expansion index from normalized ranks of inferred template counts within each repertoire. Generation probabilities in a later analysis came from a VDJ recombination model fitted to out-of-frame rearrangements, and those results were checked against IGoR. In a later analysis, hypergeometric tests were used to score TCR-TCR, TCR-HLA and TCR-CMV co-occurrence, with a repertoire-size bias correction applied to TCR pairs. In a later analysis, false discovery rates were estimated by permuting HLA or CMV assignments 20 times. In a later analysis, co-occurring TCRs were grouped using DBSCAN, and TCRdist sequence similarity was added for clustering within HLA-allele-positive subsets. Co-occurrence clustering excluded repertoires with fewer than 30,000 or more than 120,000 public chains, plus five with anomalous nucleotide sharing. TCRdb retrieved this table from immuneACCESS and kept in-frame rearrangements only. Not all clones are present; in checked studies, unresolved V genes account for under half, and no reason is known for the remainder. From that table come the V and J calls and clone size; the DNA was used to work out D and trimming. In this sample the table shows about 160,000 clones, 84% of which occur a single time. The ten largest clones capture 6.4% of the sample.

Comments on this clone: This receptor's antigen is unknown. Base quality data are lacking; no much larger clone is found one base away.

The cohort consisted of 600 or so healthy bone marrow donors. At the time of sampling, all cohort members were nominally healthy, though unrecorded immune exposures were likely present. The donor tested CMV seropositive, placing the donor among the 250 to 350 seropositive members of the cohort. Every donor gave a peripheral blood sample, and the peripheral blood mononuclear cells from that sample were used for TCR beta sequencing. The Qiagen DNeasy Blood Extraction Kit was used to extract genomic DNA from the blood cell samples. V was cut back by 5 bases and J by 2 bases, leaving a gap of 15 bases between them. The CDR3 holds 15 amino acids from the cysteine to the phenylalanine. CDR3 DNA only is kept here, 45 bases in frame from base 1. CDR1 is given as MNHNY and CDR2 as SVGAGI, both from the germline V gene (reference sequence).

The receptor was derived from a man between 45 and 60 years old in good health and CMV-seropositive. This sequence uses TRBV6-6 and TRBJ2-5; TRBD1 could be the D gene, as 7 bases match. Material: PBMCs. CDR3 region: CASSRRDSVQETQYF. The DNA is as follows: TGTGCCAGCAGTCGGCGGGACAGCGTACAAGAGACCCAGTACTTC.